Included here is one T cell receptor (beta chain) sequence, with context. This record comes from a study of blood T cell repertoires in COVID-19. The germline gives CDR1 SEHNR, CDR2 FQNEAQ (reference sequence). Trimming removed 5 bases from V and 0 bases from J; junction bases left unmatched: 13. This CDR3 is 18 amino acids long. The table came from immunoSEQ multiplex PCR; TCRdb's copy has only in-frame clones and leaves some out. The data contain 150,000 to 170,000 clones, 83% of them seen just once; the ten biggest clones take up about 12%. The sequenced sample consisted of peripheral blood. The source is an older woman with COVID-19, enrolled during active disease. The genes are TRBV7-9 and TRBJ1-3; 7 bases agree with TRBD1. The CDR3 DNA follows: TGTGCCAGCAGCCCGGGACATTCGGGACAGAGCTCTGGAAACACCATATATTTT. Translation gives CASSPGHSGQSSGNTIYF.